A single sample is the source of the 3 T cell receptor beta chains below, sequenced in a study of CD8 T cells in Susac syndrome. An input of roughly 0.5 to 1 ug of RNA was subjected to reverse transcription using random hexamers. TCRdb reprocessed the immunoSEQ multiplex PCR reads with MiXCR, giving one entry per CDR3 protein. The sample includes more than 85,000 distinct CDR3 sequences, about 94% of them seen just once. Sequences were obtained from CD4+ T cells from PBMCs. The receptors stem from a human donor with Susac syndrome.

Here the CDR3 DNA reads TGTGCCAGCAGCGGCCCCGCCGCCTACGAGCAGTACTTC. Its translation is CASSGPAAYEQYF. This rearrangement joins TRBV9 to TRBJ2-7; unclear D gene. V was shortened by 3 bases and J by 2 bases, with 9 bases between the two germline ends. Germline assignment: CDR1 SGDLS and CDR2 YYNGEE. The CDR3 is 13 residues long.

The J gene is TRBJ2-7, the V gene TRBV20-1; a weak D match, TRBD2 (6 bases). V was shortened by 3 bases and J by 1 base, with 10 bases between the two germline ends. Germline-derived CDR1 and CDR2 are DFQATT and SNEGSKA (reference sequence). The CDR3 is 13 residues long. The DNA of the CDR3 is TGCAGTGCTAGTTGGGCGGGATCCTACGAGCAGTACTTC. Translated: CSASWAGSYEQYF.

This chain connects TRBV2 to TRBJ2-3; D remains ambiguous. Trimming left V 0 bases short and J 4 bases short, with 14 bases between. Germline CDR1 is SNHLY and CDR2 is FYNNEI. The CDR3 has 16 amino acids. The chain's CDR3 is CASSEALLGGPDTQYF. CDR3 sequence (DNA): TGTGCCAGCAGTGAAGCGCTTCTGGGCGGTCCAGATACGCAGTATTTT.